This T cell receptor beta chain was captured by sequencing in a study of T-cell reconstitution after alpha-beta-depleted transplantation in children. Concerning this clonotype itself: As yet, its antigen is unknown.

The library targeted TCRbeta and was prepared with unique molecular identifiers. TCRdb reprocessed the PCR reads via MiXCR and lists one record per CDR3 protein. The data contain fewer than 700,000 distinct CDR3 sequences, 10% to 15% of them seen just once; the ten biggest clones take up 2.2%. CDR3 size: 15 residues. Trimming left V 4 bases short and J 0 bases short, with 13 bases between. CDR1 MDHEN and CDR2 SYDVKM come from the germline V gene. General observations from the study: Newly produced T cells mostly accounted for T-cell counts and diversity one year post-transplant. In patients about two months after transplant, alpha-beta T cells reportedly arose from several hundred expanded graft clones.

Sample: PBMCs, mostly from graft donor cells, taken 360 days after TCRalphabeta/CD19-depleted stem cell transplant. This receptor was obtained from a male patient younger than 18 who had a stem cell transplant for acute myeloid leukemia, so the T cells may come from the graft donor. This chain links TRBV28 with TRBJ2-7; weak D call: TRBD1 (6 bases). This CDR3 is CASSWQGTPSYEQYF. In nucleotides, the CDR3 is TGTGCCAGCAGTTGGCAGGGGACCCCCTCCTACGAGCAGTACTTC. The complete variable domain, with remaining parts taken from reference TRBV28 and TRBJ2-7, reads DVKVTQSSRYLVKRTGEKVFLECVQDMDHENMFWYRQDPGLGLRLIYFSYDVKMKEKGDIPEGYSVSREKKERFSLILESASTNQTSMYLCASSWQGTPSYEQYFGPGTRLTVT.